The next 16 T cell receptor beta chains were all read from a single sample in a study of CD8+CD57+ T cells in acquired aplastic anemia. Whoever was chosen for sequencing had shown CD8+CD57+ cell expansion by flow cytometry. The study profiled TCR beta VDJ and CDR3 using genomic DNA as template. TCRdb re-called the reads through MiXCR, storing one row per CDR3 protein. The sample has 180,000 or so distinct CDR3 sequences; about half are singletons. The sample consisted of sorted CD4+, CD8+, or CD8+CD57+ T cells (not recorded which) from PBMCs. The source of these receptors is a human donor with aplastic anemia.

The chain is built from TRBV2 and TRBJ2-7, with D maybe TRBD1 (6 bases). Trimming left V 7 bases short and J 4 bases short, with 14 bases between. In germline, CDR1 is SNHLY, CDR2 FYNNEI. The CDR3 loop spans 13 amino acids. The CDR3 DNA reads TGTGCCAGCACCCCGACAGGAAGTTACGAGCAGTACTTC. This encodes CASTPTGSYEQYF.

The V gene is TRBV5-8, the J gene TRBJ1-6; D is unresolved. The CDR3 consists of 14 residues. Between the trimmed V and J ends, which lost 0 bases and 10 bases, there was a span of 11 bases. Per the germline V gene, CDR1 is SGHTS and CDR2 is YDEGEE. The CDR3, as DNA: TGTGCCAGCAGCTTGGGACGCGGGGTCTCACCCCTCCACTTT. It codes for CASSLGRGVSPLHF.

This rearrangement joins TRBV15 to TRBJ1-2; perhaps TRBD1 as D (5 bases). CDR3 length: 15 residues. Germline V gene data show CDR1 as LNHNV and CDR2 as YYDKDF (reference sequence). V was pared by 6 bases and J by 4 bases, with 18 bases between. The CDR3 bases are TGTGCCACCAGTTACAGGCGTGAGGTGGGCTATGGCTACACCTTC. Its translation: CATSYRREVGYGYTF.

The chain links TRBV12-3 or TRBV12-4 to TRBJ2-7, with TRBD2 matching over 15 bases. This CDR3 is 16 amino acids long. The ends lost 11 bases at V and 5 bases at J; junction bases unmatched: 13. CDR3: CAPSQRGLAGGNEQYF. The CDR3 nucleotides read TGTGCCCCCTCACAAAGGGGACTAGCGGGAGGAAACGAGCAGTACTTC.

This clonotype was counted at least ten times. The chain employs TRBV29-1 and TRBJ2-1, with D unclear. CDR3 length: 14 residues. Germline CDR1 reads SQVTM; CDR2 reads ANQGSEA. Trimming took 4 bases from V and 0 from J, leaving 10 bases between them. The CDR3 reads CSVAQESSYNEQFF. CDR3 nucleotides: TGCAGCGTTGCACAAGAGAGCTCCTACAATGAGCAGTTCTTC.

In the case of this clonotype: Because the CDR3 is missing its conserved closing phenylalanine or tryptophan, this is likely a read error. The DNA is left out, because the CDR3 cannot be placed on it with certainty; the CDR3 is given as TCRdb lists it. This chain uses TRBV2 with TRBJ1-3. The germline V gene encodes CDR1 SNHLY and CDR2 FYNNEI. The CDR3 is 8 amino acids in total, end residues counted. CDR3 residues: CASSGQLI.

The sample holds many counts of this clonotype. The rearrangement uses TRBV2 and TRBJ2-5, with D perhaps TRBD1 (6 bases). V lost 7 bases and J lost 3, with 15 bases in between. This CDR3 region has 14 residues. The germline CDR1 and CDR2 sequences are SNHLY and FYNNEI. The CDR3 bases are TGTGCCAGCACCGAATCAGGGGTTAAAGAGACCCAGTACTTC. Protein sequence: CASTESGVKETQYF.

The gene calls are TRBV19 and TRBJ1-5, with no clear D. CDR1 is LNHDA, CDR2 SQIVND, per germline (reference sequence). This CDR3 contains 13 residues. The germline V and J ends were trimmed by 7 bases and 7 bases, with 14 bases remaining between them. CDR3 in amino acids: CASNLREKQPQHF. The CDR3 nucleotides are TGTGCCAGTAATCTCCGGGAGAAGCAGCCCCAGCATTTT.

This clonotype was counted many times. The chain joins TRBV5-5 to TRBJ2-7; D is unresolved. This CDR3 spans 11 amino acids. V was shortened by 4 bases and J by 12 bases, with 14 bases between the two germline ends. Germline CDR1 reads SGHKS; CDR2 reads YYEKEE (reference sequence). CDR3 in DNA: TGTGCCAGCAGCCCCGGAGCCCGTCGGTACTTC. Protein sequence: CASSPGARRYF.

CDR3: CATSLGQGSYEQYF. CDR3 sequence (DNA): TGTGCCACCAGCCTAGGACAGGGTTCCTACGAGCAGTACTTC. The chain carries TRBV15 and TRBJ2-7; 8 bases are a match to TRBD1. J lost 1 base, V lost 5 bases, and 4 bases had no gene match. The V gene's germline CDR1 is LNHNV and CDR2 YYDKDF (reference sequence). The CDR3 has 14 amino acids.

The chain links TRBV18 to TRBJ2-4; 9 bases fit TRBD1. The V gene's germline CDR1 is KGHSH and CDR2 LQKENI. The CDR3 has 15 amino acids. The junction had 5 bases not matched to a gene; V was cut back by 4 bases and J by 4 bases. CDR3 nucleotide sequence: TGTGCCAGCTCACTAACCGGGACAGGGAAAAACATTCAGTACTTC. This gives the protein CASSLTGTGKNIQYF.

This rearrangement joins TRBV24-1 to TRBJ2-7, with D possibly matching TRBD2 (6 bases). The ends were cut back, 6 bases at V and 9 bases at J, with 11 bases in the middle. CDR3 length equals 11 residues. Germline CDR1 and CDR2: KGHDR and SFDVKD. In DNA, the CDR3 is TGTGCCACCAGTTTTGCGGGACGGCAGTACTTC. Amino acid sequence: CATSFAGRQYF.

In its sample, this clonotype was seen many times. The CDR3 nucleotides are TGCGCCAGCAGCATAGGTGCAGATACGCAGTATTTT. This encodes CASSIGADTQYF. This chain joins TRBV5-1 and TRBJ2-3; D is undetermined. The CDR3 has 12 amino acids. CDR1 is SGHRS, CDR2 YFSETQ, per germline. The V end lost 4 bases, the J end lost 4 bases, and 7 bases lay between the germline ends.

For this clonotype: A much larger clone differs by one base, so this may be a read error. J is TRBJ2-1 and V is TRBV11-2, with 9 nucleotides matching TRBD2. Germline V CDR1 and CDR2: SGHAT, FQNNGV. The trim removed 2 bases at V and 2 bases at J, leaving 7 bases unmatched. The CDR3 totals 17 residues. The CDR3 nucleotides read TGTGCCAGCAGCTTACGAATGGCGGGAGGGCCCTACAATGAGCAGTTCTTC. Its translation is CASSLRMAGGPYNEQFF.

The V and J genes are TRBV5-1 and TRBJ2-1; 8 nucleotides match TRBD2. The CDR3 is 16 residues long. V shed 4 bases and J 2 bases; nucleotides not matched to a gene: 8. CDR1 SGHRS and CDR2 YFSETQ come from the germline V gene. CDR3 DNA: TGCGCCAGCAGCAGTAGCGGGGAAAGTCCCTACAATGAGCAGTTCTTC. Its translation is CASSSSGESPYNEQFF.

The rearrangement links TRBV19 to TRBJ2-5; 9 nucleotides match TRBD2. This CDR3 spans 15 amino acids. Germline CDR1 reads LNHDA; CDR2 reads SQIVND (reference sequence). V was clipped by 3 bases and J by 4 bases; unmatched bases: 6. The CDR3 region is CASSIAGGPTETQYF. CDR3 DNA: TGTGCCAGTAGTATCGCGGGAGGGCCGACAGAGACCCAGTACTTC.